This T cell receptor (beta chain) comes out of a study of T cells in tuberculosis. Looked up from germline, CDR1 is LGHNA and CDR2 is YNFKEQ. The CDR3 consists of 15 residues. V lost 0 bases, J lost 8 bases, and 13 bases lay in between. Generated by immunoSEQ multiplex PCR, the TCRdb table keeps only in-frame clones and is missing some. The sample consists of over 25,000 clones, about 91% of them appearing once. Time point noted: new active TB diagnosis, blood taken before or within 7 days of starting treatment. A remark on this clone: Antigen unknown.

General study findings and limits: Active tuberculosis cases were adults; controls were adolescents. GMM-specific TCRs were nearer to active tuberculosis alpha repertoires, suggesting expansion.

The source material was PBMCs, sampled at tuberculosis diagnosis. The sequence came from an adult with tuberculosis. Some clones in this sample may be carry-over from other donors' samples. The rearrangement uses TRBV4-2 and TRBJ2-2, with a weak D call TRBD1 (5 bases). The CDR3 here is CASSQDIQGVGELFF. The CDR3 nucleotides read TGTGCCAGCAGCCAAGATATTCAGGGTGTAGGGGAGCTGTTTTTT.